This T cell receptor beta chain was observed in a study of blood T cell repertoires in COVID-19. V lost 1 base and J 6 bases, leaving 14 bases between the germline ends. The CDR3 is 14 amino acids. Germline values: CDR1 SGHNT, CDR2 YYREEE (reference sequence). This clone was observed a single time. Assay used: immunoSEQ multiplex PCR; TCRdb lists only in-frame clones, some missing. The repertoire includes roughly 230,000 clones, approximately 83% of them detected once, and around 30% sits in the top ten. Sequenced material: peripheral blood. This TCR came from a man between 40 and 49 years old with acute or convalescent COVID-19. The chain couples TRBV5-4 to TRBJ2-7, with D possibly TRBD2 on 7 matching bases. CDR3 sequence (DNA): TGTGCCAGCAGCTTGAGGGGGGGGCCGCTCGAGCAGTACTTC. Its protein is CASSLRGGPLEQYF.